Below are 16 T cell receptor beta chains sequenced from a single sample in a study of cytomegalovirus exposure and HLA in healthy donors. PCR used 60 Vbeta primers and 13 Jbeta primers. The method was immunoSEQ multiplex PCR; TCRdb's version includes in-frame clones alone and lacks a portion of them. The sample table sets out 100,000 to 150,000 clones. Sequenced sample: PBMCs. The receptors were gathered from a woman in her thirties or forties in good health and CMV-seropositive.

V usage is TRBV4-3 and J usage is TRBJ2-1, with TRBD2 identical over 11 bases. The CDR3 extends over 14 amino acids. V lost 3 bases to trimming and J lost 8 bases; unmatched junction nucleotides: 3. Per germline, CDR1 LGHNA and CDR2 YSLEER. The CDR3 loop is CASSHLAGGDEQFF. As DNA, the CDR3 is TGCGCCAGCAGCCATTTAGCGGGAGGGGATGAGCAGTTCTTC.

A note on this clone: This sample also contains other DNA sequences that code for the same CDR3. The chain combines TRBV5-1 with TRBJ2-5; 8 bases fit TRBD2. V trimming: 2 bases; J trimming: 1 base; junction bases outside the gene matches: 4. This CDR3 comprises 15 residues. The germline gives CDR1 SGHRS, CDR2 YFSETQ. DNA of the CDR3: TGCGCCAGCAGCTTTGGGCTAGCGGGCCAAGAGACCCAGTACTTC. Translation gives CASSFGLAGQETQYF.

The chain carries TRBV27 and TRBJ2-7, with TRBD2 matching 9 bases. CDR1 is MNHEY, CDR2 SMNVEV, per germline (reference sequence). CDR3 length: 15 amino acids. The junction had 2 bases not matched to a gene; V was cut back by 0 bases and J by 2 bases. The DNA of the CDR3 is TGTGCCAGCAGTTTATCGGCGGGAGGGCCCTACGAGCAGTACTTC. Encoded protein: CASSLSAGGPYEQYF.

The chain carries TRBV7-9 and TRBJ2-5; the match to TRBD1 covers 7 bases. Germline trimming cut 7 bases from V and 4 bases from J; bases unmatched to any gene: 9. CDR3 size: 14 residues. Per germline, CDR1 SEHNR and CDR2 FQNEAQ (reference sequence). The CDR3: CASNRGGVSETQYF. The CDR3 nucleotides are TGTGCCAGCAACAGGGGCGGTGTATCAGAGACCCAGTACTTC.

The genes are TRBV19 and TRBJ1-1, with 8 bases aligning to TRBD1. The ends lost 4 bases at V and 2 bases at J; junction bases unmatched: 3. This CDR3 has 14 amino acids. CDR1 LNHDA and CDR2 SQIVND come from the germline V gene (reference sequence). CDR3 DNA sequence: TGTGCCAGTAGTAATGGACAGGGTAACACTGAAGCTTTCTTT. Translated: CASSNGQGNTEAFF.

The V gene is TRBV15, the J gene TRBJ1-5, with 8 bases that match TRBD1. Per germline, CDR1 LNHNV and CDR2 YYDKDF (reference sequence). Trimming cost V 3 bases and J 0 bases; bases outside gene matches: 16. The CDR3 covers 20 residues. In DNA, the CDR3 is TGTGCCACCAGCAGTTTTTACCGGGACAGGATCGCATATAGCAATCAGCCCCAGCATTTT. Protein sequence: CATSSFYRDRIAYSNQPQHF.

The CDR3 DNA reads TGTGCCAGCAGCCAAGGTGTTCGCGCGGGAGTGTCCTACAATGAGCAGTTCTTC. Its translation: CASSQGVRAGVSYNEQFF. This rearrangement joins TRBV4-2 to TRBJ2-1; 7 nucleotides line up with TRBD2. Germline loops: CDR1 LGHNA, CDR2 YNFKEQ. With 1 base clipped from V and 1 base from J, the junction kept 10 bases outside the gene matches. CDR3 size: 18 residues.

V is TRBV5-1 and J is TRBJ2-1; 9 positions agree with TRBD2. V lost 3 bases to trimming and J lost 9 bases; unmatched junction nucleotides: 7. This CDR3 region has 14 residues. The germline gives CDR1 SGHRS, CDR2 YFSETQ. This chain's CDR3 is CASSSLAGNGEQFF. Here the CDR3 DNA reads TGCGCCAGCAGCTCCCTAGCGGGAAATGGTGAGCAGTTCTTC. Combining the CDR3 with reference TRBV5-1 and TRBJ2-1 gives the whole variable domain KAGVTQTPRYLIKTRGQQVTLSCSPISGHRSVSWYQQTPGQGLQFLFEYFSETQRNKGNFPGRFSGRQFSNSRSEMNVSTLELGDSALYLCASSSLAGNGEQFFGPGTRLTVL.

The V gene is TRBV10-3, the J gene TRBJ2-2; TRBD1 agrees at 7 bases. Germline CDR1 ENHRY, CDR2 SYGVKD. The CDR3 length is 15 residues. J was trimmed by 1 base and V by 6 bases; bases with no gene match: 5. The CDR3 region has the DNA TGTGCCATCAGAGGGGACAGCAGGAACACCGGGGAGCTGTTTTTT. This codes for CAIRGDSRNTGELFF.

This chain joins TRBV14 and TRBJ1-1; a weak D match, TRBD1 (5 bases). Germline V gene data show CDR1 as SGHDN and CDR2 as FVKESK. This CDR3 spans 14 amino acids. Trimming cost V 4 bases and J 7 bases, with 16 bases left between them. In DNA form, the CDR3 reads TGTGCCAGCAGCCCAACGGGGGGTCCGAGTGAAGCTTTCTTT. Protein product: CASSPTGGPSEAFF.

This chain uses TRBV5-1 with TRBJ2-1, with 8 nucleotides matching TRBD1. The CDR3 totals 15 residues. Trimming removed 1 base from V and 2 bases from J; junction bases left unmatched: 2. Germline CDR1 SGHRS, CDR2 YFSETQ. The CDR3 nucleotides read TGCGCCAGCAGCTTGTCAGGGGGCGCCTACAATGAGCAGTTCTTC. Amino acid sequence: CASSLSGGAYNEQFF.

CDR3 region: CASSPPGGGLNQPQHF. As DNA, the CDR3 is TGTGCCAGCTCACCCCCCGGTGGGGGCCTCAATCAGCCCCAGCATTTT. The genes are TRBV18 and TRBJ1-5; perhaps TRBD1 as D (6 bases). Germline CDR1 KGHSH, CDR2 LQKENI. Deletions cut 3 bases from V and 3 bases from J, with 15 bases between. The CDR3 length is 16 residues.

The V and J genes are TRBV29-1 and TRBJ2-5; tentative D call: TRBD1 (6 bases). The V end lost 7 bases, the J end lost 1 base, and 10 bases lay between the germline ends. This CDR3 contains 12 residues. Germline V gene lookup returns CDR1 SQVTM and CDR2 ANQGSEA. The DNA of the CDR3 is TGCAGCGCTGGACAGCTCCAAGAGACCCAGTACTTC. It encodes CSAGQLQETQYF.

The chain recombines TRBV2 with TRBJ2-2; D not resolved. The germline V gene has CDR1 SNHLY and CDR2 FYNNEI. With 8 bases removed from V and 4 bases from J, the gap between germline ends came to 14 bases. The CDR3 is 14 amino acids. In DNA, the CDR3 is TGTGCCAGCCCGAGGAACACGGCCACCGGGGAGCTGTTTTTT. Translation: CASPRNTATGELFF.

The chain links TRBV10-2 to TRBJ2-6; D is perhaps TRBD1 (6 bases). Germline assignment: CDR1 WSHSY and CDR2 SAAADI. The CDR3 is 18 residues long. Trimming removed 0 bases at V and 0 bases at J, with 12 bases between. DNA for the CDR3: TGCGCCAGCAGTGAGTCGACAGGCTGGACCTCTGGGGCCAACGTCCTGACTTTC. It encodes CASSESTGWTSGANVLTF.

The chain joins TRBV5-4 to TRBJ1-5; D not certain. The CDR3 has 14 residues. CDR1 is SGHNT and CDR2 is YYREEE in the germline V gene (reference sequence). Trimming pared 4 bases from V and 0 bases from J, leaving 8 bases between. The chain's CDR3 is CASSLWASNQPQHF. The CDR3 DNA follows: TGTGCCAGCAGCCTGTGGGCTAGCAATCAGCCCCAGCATTTT.